These 17 T cell receptor beta chains originate from one sample sequenced in a study of ipilimumab plus nivolumab after autologous stem cell transplantation. Assay used: immunoSEQ multiplex PCR; TCRdb lists only in-frame clones, some missing. The sample has about 19,000 clones; around 81% are singletons. This specimen consisted of PBMCs, obtained in a trial of ipilimumab plus nivolumab as post-transplant consolidation. Every receptor here comes from a male donor with diffuse large B-cell lymphoma.

J is TRBJ2-1 and V is TRBV4-3; TRBD1 aligns across 7 bases. CDR1 and CDR2 (germline): LGHNA, YSLEER. The CDR3 has 14 amino acids. The V and J ends lost 3 bases and 1 base, in that order; junction bases with no gene match: 0. The chain's CDR3 is CASSHRGSYNEQFF. The CDR3 DNA is TGCGCCAGCAGCCACAGGGGGTCCTACAATGAGCAGTTCTTC.

The genes are TRBV5-4 and TRBJ1-2; 11 nucleotides agree with TRBD1. The length of the CDR3 is 15 residues. Germline-derived CDR1 and CDR2 are SGHNT and YYREEE (reference sequence). V gave up 4 bases and J gave up 2 bases; unmatched junction bases: 4. CDR3 residues: CASSKGQGENYGYTF. CDR3 DNA sequence: TGTGCCAGCAGCAAGGGACAGGGGGAGAACTATGGCTACACCTTC.

The sample holds one count of this clone. The chain is built from TRBV19 and TRBJ2-7; the D gene is possibly TRBD1 (5 bases). Per germline, CDR1 LNHDA and CDR2 SQIVND (reference sequence). V lost 5 bases and J 5 bases, leaving 22 bases between the germline ends. The CDR3 runs 16 residues. The CDR3 sequence: CASSDDSLARADEQYF. In DNA, the CDR3 is TGTGCCAGTAGTGACGACAGTTTAGCTCGGGCGGACGAGCAGTACTTC.

This clone occurred once. The rearrangement uses TRBV19 and TRBJ1-2; 11 positions match TRBD1. The CDR3 has 14 amino acids. The V segment lost 5 bases and the J segment 8 bases; nucleotides outside the gene matches: 7. Germline loops: CDR1 LNHDA, CDR2 SQIVND (reference sequence). The CDR3 sequence is CASSSWTGGTGYTF. CDR3 coding DNA: TGTGCCAGTAGTTCCTGGACAGGGGGCACAGGCTACACCTTC.

The chain couples TRBV6-5 to TRBJ1-1; no definite D call. The V and J ends lost 5 bases and 11 bases respectively, with 15 bases between them. The CDR3 is made up of 12 amino acids. Per germline, CDR1 MNHEY and CDR2 SVGAGI. In DNA, the CDR3 is TGTGCCAGCAGTGAAACCGGGGTTAGGGCTTTCTTT. Amino acids: CASSETGVRAFF.

The chain uses TRBV7-9 and TRBJ2-1, with 10 positions matching TRBD1. Germline-derived CDR1 and CDR2 are SEHNR and FQNEAQ (reference sequence). This CDR3 is 15 amino acids long. V dropped 3 bases and J dropped 6; count of bases not matched to a gene: 5. The CDR3 sequence: CASSLRQGAPNEQFF. The CDR3 DNA follows: TGTGCCAGCAGCTTGAGACAGGGGGCGCCCAATGAGCAGTTCTTC. The full variable domain, its missing parts supplied by reference TRBV7-9 and TRBJ2-1, is DTGVSQNPRHKITKRGQNVTFRCDPISEHNRLYWYRQTLGQGPEFLTYFQNEAQLEKSRLLSDRFSAERPKGSFSTLEIQRTEQGDSAMYLCASSLRQGAPNEQFFGPGTRLTVL.

This sequence joins TRBV19 and TRBJ2-2; D uncertain. V lost 6 bases and J 8 bases, leaving 10 bases between the germline ends. CDR3 size: 12 residues. CDR1 and CDR2 (germline): LNHDA, SQIVND (reference sequence). CDR3: CASSLPGGELFF. The CDR3 bases are TGTGCCAGTAGCCTACCCGGGGGGGAGCTGTTTTTT.

The chain combines TRBV4-1 with TRBJ1-6, with D possibly TRBD1 on 6 matching bases. Germline CDR1 is MGHRA and CDR2 is YSYEKL. The CDR3 is 15 amino acids. V gave up 1 base and J gave up 6 bases, with 10 bases separating them. The CDR3 loop is CASSQVGQLNSPLHF. The CDR3 region has the DNA TGCGCCAGCAGCCAAGTAGGACAGCTTAATTCACCCCTCCACTTT.

The chain joins TRBV30 to TRBJ1-1, with 7 bases identical to TRBD1. Germline trimming cut 3 bases from V and 4 bases from J; bases unmatched to any gene: 8. Germline CDR1 reads GTSNPN; CDR2 reads SVGIG (reference sequence). The CDR3 has 14 amino acids. The CDR3 region has the DNA TGTGCCTGGAGGACTACAGGGGTCGTCACTGAAGCTTTCTTT. Translated, it gives CAWRTTGVVTEAFF.

A word on this clone: The same CDR3 also results from other DNA sequences found in this sample. This chain joins TRBV6-1 and TRBJ1-1, with D possibly matching TRBD1 (5 bases). CDR3 length: 15 amino acids. V lost 8 bases and J lost 0, with 16 bases in between. Germline V CDR1 and CDR2: MNHNS, SASEGT. The CDR3 protein is CASLRAGGVNTEAFF. CDR3 sequence (DNA): TGTGCCAGCTTGCGGGCGGGAGGGGTGAACACTGAAGCTTTCTTT.

V gene TRBV5-1 combines with J gene TRBJ2-7, with D perhaps matching TRBD2 (6 bases). Germline V CDR1 and CDR2: SGHRS, YFSETQ. The CDR3 has 15 residues. Trimming left V 0 bases short and J 2 bases short, with 12 bases between. As DNA, the CDR3 is TGCGCCAGCAGCTTGGGAGTTAGCGGCCCCTACGAGCAGTACTTC. Translation: CASSLGVSGPYEQYF.

This chain links TRBV19 with TRBJ2-3; perhaps TRBD2 as D (5 bases). This CDR3 is built from 15 residues. Trimming left V 2 bases short and J 6 bases short, with 15 bases between. Germline assignment: CDR1 LNHDA and CDR2 SQIVND (reference sequence). This CDR3 reads CASSIRGSEFDTQYF. DNA for the CDR3: TGTGCCAGTAGTATACGAGGGTCAGAGTTCGATACGCAGTATTTT.

The gene calls are TRBV6-6 and TRBJ2-2; 8 nucleotides match TRBD2. With 6 bases clipped from V and 6 bases from J, the junction kept 6 bases outside the gene matches. Germline V gene data show CDR1 as MNHNY and CDR2 as SVGAGI (reference sequence). This CDR3 has 14 amino acids. CDR3 sequence reads: CASRPIGGAGELFF. CDR3 coding DNA: TGTGCCAGCAGACCTATCGGGGGGGCCGGGGAGCTGTTTTTT.

V and J are TRBV5-5 and TRBJ2-7; D gene unclear. The germline CDR1 and CDR2 sequences are SGHKS and YYEKEE (reference sequence). The CDR3 covers 13 residues. Trimming left V 3 bases short and J 3 bases short, with 10 bases between. CDR3 sequence reads: CASSSPDGYEQYF. CDR3 coding DNA: TGTGCCAGCAGCTCCCCGGACGGCTACGAGCAGTACTTC.

This clone is labeled as medium-sized. The genes are TRBV15 and TRBJ2-7; 7 nucleotides align to TRBD1. Germline V gives CDR1 LNHNV, CDR2 YYDKDF (reference sequence). Trimming removed 3 bases from V and 0 bases from J; junction bases left unmatched: 8. This CDR3 has 16 amino acids. The CDR3 sequence is CATSRGQQGSSYEQYF. CDR3 DNA: TGTGCCACCAGCAGGGGGCAACAGGGGAGCTCCTACGAGCAGTACTTC.

The chain uses TRBV5-1 and TRBJ2-5, with 13 bases aligning to TRBD2. The V gene end was trimmed by 4 bases and the J gene end by 4 bases; junction bases not matched to a gene: 7. The CDR3 loop spans 16 amino acids. In germline, CDR1 is SGHRS, CDR2 YFSETQ. The CDR3 DNA is TGCGCCAGCAGCGATACTAGCGGGGGGGCGGGAGAGACCCAGTACTTC. This encodes CASSDTSGGAGETQYF.

This clone showed up just a few times. This chain links TRBV5-8 with TRBJ1-5; weak D call: TRBD1 (5 bases). The CDR3 covers 15 residues. Germline V gene sequence: CDR1 SGHTS, CDR2 YDEGEE. The V end lost 2 bases, the J end lost 0 bases, and 9 bases lay between the germline ends. In DNA, the CDR3 is TGTGCCAGCAGCTTTCAGGGATATAGCAATCAGCCCCAGCATTTT. Protein: CASSFQGYSNQPQHF.